The present T cell receptor beta chain was sequenced within a study of response to subunit inactivated influenza vaccine. TCRdb re-analysed the RT-PCR reads in MiXCR, keeping a single row per CDR3 protein. Of 150,000 to 200,000 distinct CDR3 sequences in the sample, more than 10% were seen once. V dropped 0 bases and J dropped 1 base, with 18 bases sitting between them. The length of the CDR3 is 18 residues. Per the germline V gene, CDR1 is MNHEY and CDR2 is SVGEGT. These records were also assigned to another study, of T cells expressing NK-cell markers. This second report adds: UMIs were included in TCR beta cDNA generated by 5'RACE template switching. Beta-chain profiling covered CD3+CD56+NKG2C+, CD3+CD56+NKG2C- and CD3+CD56-NKG2C+ sorted subsets. In several donors, these clonotypes also led the CD3+CD56-NKG2C+ fraction.

The TCR originated in a middle-aged man who received an inactivated influenza vaccine. This chain uses TRBV6-2 or TRBV6-3 with TRBJ2-5, with a possible D match to TRBD1 (6 bases). Here the sequenced sample was CD8+ T cells sorted from PBMCs, taken roughly 12 days after vaccination. DNA of the CDR3: TGTGCCAGCAGTTACTCGAGGGGACAACAGATAACCCAAGAGACCCAGTACTTC. It specifies CASSYSRGQQITQETQYF.